The 31 T cell receptor beta chains below come from one sample, sequenced in a study of T-cell memory formation after mild COVID-19. From the 5' RACE reads, TCRdb called clonotypes with MiXCR, one entry per CDR3 protein. The top ten hold 20% to 25% of the sample, which has about 260,000 distinct CDR3 sequences, 15% to 20% seen once. Input material: PBMCs or a T cell subset sorted from them (not recorded which). Receptor source: a man between 18 and 29 years old who had mild COVID-19 (a few samples of this study predate the infection). Cell type and time point are not known.

This clonotype was seen more than once but under ten times. The chain is built from TRBV4-3 and TRBJ2-5; 9 positions agree with TRBD2. Trimming at V came to 0 bases and at J to 1 base, leaving 9 bases not matched to a gene. Germline V gives CDR1 LGHNA, CDR2 YSLEER. The CDR3 runs 18 residues. The CDR3 sequence: CASSQDLTGAGGQETQYF. CDR3 bases: TGCGCCAGCAGCCAAGATTTGACGGGAGCGGGGGGCCAAGAGACCCAGTACTTC.

The chain recombines TRBV30 with TRBJ2-7; no firm D call. Germline V lookup: CDR1 GTSNPN, CDR2 SVGIG (reference sequence). The CDR3 sequence is 13 residues long. The ends were cut back, 0 bases at V and 6 bases at J, with 12 bases in the middle. The CDR3 protein is CAWSVFGSGEQYF. The CDR3 DNA is TGTGCCTGGAGTGTATTTGGCTCGGGCGAGCAGTACTTC.

This clonotype appeared a few times. The chain uses TRBV19 and TRBJ2-3; 7 bases agree with TRBD2. Germline V lookup: CDR1 LNHDA, CDR2 SQIVND (reference sequence). Unmatched junction bases numbered 10, after V lost 7 bases and J lost 0 bases. There are 16 residues in the CDR3. This CDR3 reads CASTIWGGGSTDTQYF. The CDR3 nucleotides read TGTGCCAGTACAATTTGGGGCGGGGGTAGCACAGATACGCAGTATTTT.

This clonotype was found a few times. The chain has TRBV7-2 and TRBJ2-1; the match to TRBD2 covers 9 bases. After removal of 0 bases from V and 10 bases from J, the junction contained 7 bases not matched to a gene. From germline, CDR1 is SGHTA and CDR2 FQGNSA. The CDR3 is 15 amino acids. The CDR3 nucleotides are TGTGCCAGCAGCTTAGCGCCTAGCGGGGAACGCGAGCAGTTCTTC. Protein sequence: CASSLAPSGEREQFF.

This chain joins TRBV14 and TRBJ2-7; no clear D. CDR3 length equals 13 residues. The germline gives CDR1 SGHDN, CDR2 FVKESK. Trimming took 1 base from V and 6 from J, leaving 10 bases between them. The chain's CDR3 is CASSQVGSSEQYF. CDR3 bases: TGTGCCAGCAGCCAAGTTGGAAGCTCCGAGCAGTACTTC.

This clonotype was detected a few times. The rearrangement joins TRBV10-1 to TRBJ2-5; tentatively, D is TRBD1 (5 bases). Trimming took off 1 base at V and 4 bases at J, with 10 bases between the two ends. The CDR3 runs 14 residues. Looked up from germline, CDR1 is WNHNN and CDR2 is SYGVQD (reference sequence). Here the CDR3 reads CASSEFRQGETQYF. The CDR3 DNA follows: TGCGCCAGCAGTGAGTTCCGGCAGGGAGAGACCCAGTACTTC.

This clonotype showed up just a few times. The gene calls are TRBV5-1 and TRBJ2-5, with 15 bases lining up with TRBD2. V lost 4 bases to trimming and J lost 0 bases; unmatched junction nucleotides: 4. This CDR3 has 17 residues. The germline CDR1 and CDR2 sequences are SGHRS and YFSETQ. The chain's CDR3 is CASSVGLAGGNQETQYF. Here the CDR3 DNA reads TGCGCCAGCAGCGTGGGACTAGCGGGGGGCAACCAAGAGACCCAGTACTTC.

This chain uses TRBV27 with TRBJ2-7; possible D gene TRBD2, 5 bases. This CDR3 region has 14 residues. V was shortened by 5 bases and J by 3 bases, with 14 bases between the two germline ends. Per germline, CDR1 MNHEY and CDR2 SMNVEV (reference sequence). CDR3 protein: CASSQGLYYYEQYF. The CDR3 DNA reads TGTGCCAGCAGTCAAGGACTTTACTACTACGAGCAGTACTTC.

V usage is TRBV3-1 and J usage is TRBJ1-5, with 7 bases that match TRBD1. Germline assignment: CDR1 LGHDT and CDR2 YNNKEL (reference sequence). This CDR3 spans 16 amino acids. The V and J ends lost 0 bases and 3 bases, in that order; junction bases with no gene match: 5. CDR3 nucleotide sequence: TGTGCCAGCAGCCAAGAGGGACAGTGGGACAATCAGCCCCAGCATTTT. This encodes CASSQEGQWDNQPQHF.

The chain has TRBV18 and TRBJ2-5; 7 bases are shared with TRBD2. V lost 6 bases, J lost 5 bases, and 9 bases stayed unmatched. Germline CDR1 and CDR2: KGHSH and LQKENI. CDR3 length: 14 amino acids. The CDR3 loop is CASSRRTSEETQYF. CDR3 DNA: TGTGCCAGCTCGCGACGAACTAGCGAGGAGACCCAGTACTTC.

The chain couples TRBV4-1 to TRBJ2-3; tentatively, D is TRBD2 (6 bases). The CDR3 sequence is 13 residues long. Looked up from germline, CDR1 is MGHRA and CDR2 is YSYEKL. Trimming cost V 1 base and J 10 bases, with 12 bases left between them. The CDR3 DNA is TGCGCCAGCAGCCAAGGGGGTCGGGACTCGCAGTATTTT. Translated: CASSQGGRDSQYF.

This chain connects TRBV7-9 to TRBJ1-1; 9 nucleotides align to TRBD1. Per germline, CDR1 SEHNR and CDR2 FQNEAQ (reference sequence). V dropped 4 bases and J dropped 8; count of bases not matched to a gene: 23. This CDR3 has 19 amino acids. This CDR3 is CASSSPPRQGEGRPLEAFF. CDR3 nucleotide sequence: TGTGCCAGCAGCTCCCCCCCGCGACAGGGGGAGGGAAGGCCGTTAGAAGCTTTCTTT.

A few counts support this clonotype. The V call is TRBV6-5, the J call TRBJ2-1, with 10 bases identical to TRBD2. In germline, CDR1 is MNHEY, CDR2 SVGAGI. The CDR3 is made up of 17 amino acids. Germline trimming cut 5 bases from V and 1 base from J; bases unmatched to any gene: 8. CDR3 coding DNA: TGTGCCAGCAGTGAGGAATCTAGCGGGGGTTCCTACAATGAGCAGTTCTTC. Its protein is CASSEESSGGSYNEQFF.

This clonotype was seen repeatedly, ten times or more. The genes are TRBV6-4 and TRBJ2-1, with TRBD2 matching over 8 bases. V was clipped by 3 bases and J by 3 bases; unmatched bases: 4. Germline assignment: CDR1 MRHNA and CDR2 SNTAGT. This CDR3 spans 15 amino acids. DNA of the CDR3: TGTGCCAGCAGTGAAAACGGGGGGGTCTACAATGAGCAGTTCTTC. Its translation is CASSENGGVYNEQFF.

This clonotype was observed a few times. This sequence joins TRBV12-3 or TRBV12-4 and TRBJ2-5; D perhaps matches TRBD2 (6 bases). Trimming left V 7 bases short and J 2 bases short, with 11 bases between. The CDR3 is 13 amino acids. This CDR3 is CASTLRGQETQYF. Here the CDR3 DNA reads TGTGCCAGCACCCTCCGGGGGCAAGAGACCCAGTACTTC.

This clonotype was counted at least ten times. This chain links TRBV28 with TRBJ2-2; a possible D gene is TRBD2 (5 bases). Germline values: CDR1 MDHEN, CDR2 SYDVKM. The CDR3 contains 13 residues. V was trimmed by 2 bases and J by 7 bases, leaving 8 bases between them. DNA for the CDR3: TGTGCCAGCAGTTTACCCGGGAACGGGGAGCTGTTTTTT. It codes for CASSLPGNGELFF. The full variable domain, its missing parts supplied by reference TRBV28 and TRBJ2-2, is DVKVTQSSRYLVKRTGEKVFLECVQDMDHENMFWYRQDPGLGLRLIYFSYDVKMKEKGDIPEGYSVSREKKERFSLILESASTNQTSMYLCASSLPGNGELFFGEGSRLTVL.

This chain uses TRBV10-1 with TRBJ2-3; D might be TRBD2 (5 bases). The CDR3 runs 14 residues. CDR1 and CDR2 (germline): WNHNN, SYGVQD (reference sequence). The V and J ends lost 6 bases and 5 bases respectively, with 15 bases between them. This CDR3 reads CASSELRTQDTQYF. The CDR3 DNA follows: TGCGCCAGCAGCGAGCTTCGGACTCAAGATACGCAGTATTTT.

There are a few counts of this clonotype. The rearrangement joins TRBV20-1 to TRBJ2-1, with a weak D call TRBD2 (5 bases). Germline CDR1 reads DFQATT; CDR2 reads SNEGSKA (reference sequence). CDR3 length: 16 residues. The V end was cut by 6 bases, the J end by 0 bases, with 18 bases between. The CDR3 bases are TGCAGTGCACCTCCCCCAGACTACGTCTCCTACAATGAGCAGTTCTTC. Protein: CSAPPPDYVSYNEQFF.

V gene TRBV7-9 combines with J gene TRBJ1-1, with TRBD1 identical over 9 bases. With V trimmed by 8 bases and J by 12 bases, 4 bases remained unmatched. This CDR3 region has 10 residues. Looked up from germline, CDR1 is SEHNR and CDR2 is FQNEAQ (reference sequence). This CDR3 reads CASGDRESFF. The DNA of the CDR3 is TGTGCCAGCGGGGACAGGGAGTCTTTCTTT. Variable domain in full (rest from reference TRBV7-9 and TRBJ1-1): DTGVSQNPRHKITKRGQNVTFRCDPISEHNRLYWYRQTLGQGPEFLTYFQNEAQLEKSRLLSDRFSAERPKGSFSTLEIQRTEQGDSAMYLCASGDRESFFGQGTRLTVV.

This chain links TRBV5-1 with TRBJ2-6; D gene uncertain. Germline V gene data show CDR1 as SGHRS and CDR2 as YFSETQ. Trimming took off 4 bases at V and 2 bases at J, with 4 bases between the two ends. This CDR3 contains 13 residues. This chain's CDR3 is CASSRTGANVLTF. In nucleotides, the CDR3 is TGCGCCAGCAGCCGGACTGGGGCCAACGTCCTGACTTTC.

This clonotype was detected many times. The J gene is TRBJ2-3, the V gene TRBV6-5; 8 bases align to TRBD1. CDR3 length equals 14 residues. Germline trimming cut 5 bases from V and 2 bases from J; bases unmatched to any gene: 3. Germline CDR1 and CDR2: MNHEY and SVGAGI. The CDR3 DNA reads as TGTGCCAGCAGTAACCAGGGGGCCACAGATACGCAGTATTTT. This codes for CASSNQGATDTQYF.

This clonotype was recorded many times. The genes are TRBV5-1 and TRBJ2-7, with TRBD2 identical over 7 bases. Germline CDR1 SGHRS, CDR2 YFSETQ. CDR3 size: 14 residues. J was trimmed by 5 bases and V by 1 base; bases with no gene match: 6. CDR3 residues: CASSLQSGEDEQYF. In DNA, the CDR3 is TGCGCCAGCAGCTTGCAAAGCGGGGAGGACGAGCAGTACTTC.

V is TRBV11-2 and J is TRBJ1-1; D gene ambiguous. CDR1 is SGHAT and CDR2 is FQNNGV in the germline V gene. This CDR3 has 13 residues. The germline V and J ends were trimmed by 7 bases and 0 bases, with 9 bases remaining between them. The DNA for the CDR3 is TGTGCCAGCATCGACGGCCTGAACACTGAAGCTTTCTTT. Translated: CASIDGLNTEAFF.

A few counts support this clonotype. In nucleotides, the CDR3 is TGTGCCAGCAGCCCTCGCCTGACCGGACAGGGGAATGAGCAGTTCTTC. Translation gives CASSPRLTGQGNEQFF. This chain connects TRBV3-1 to TRBJ2-1, with TRBD1 identical over 9 bases. This CDR3 comprises 16 residues. Losses at the gene ends were 4 bases for V and 7 bases for J; bases not matched to a gene: 11. CDR1 is LGHDT, CDR2 YNNKEL, per germline (reference sequence).

The V call is TRBV7-2, the J call TRBJ2-3; D may be TRBD1 (6 bases). Per the germline V gene, CDR1 is SGHTA and CDR2 is FQGNSA. The CDR3 length is 16 residues. V was cut by 5 bases and J by 3 bases, with 18 bases left in between. DNA of the CDR3: TGTGCCAGCAGCCCAACTTGGGGGCTCAGGACAGATACGCAGTATTTT. This translates into CASSPTWGLRTDTQYF.

The chain uses TRBV2 and TRBJ2-2; D unclear. CDR1 and CDR2 (germline): SNHLY, FYNNEI. The CDR3 totals 13 residues. V lost 11 bases and J 1 base, leaving 11 bases between the germline ends. As DNA, the CDR3 is TGTGCCGGACGGCCACTGAACACCGGGGAGCTGTTTTTT. Protein product: CAGRPLNTGELFF.

The J gene is TRBJ1-2, the V gene TRBV4-1; tentative D call: TRBD1 (5 bases). Germline lookup yields CDR1 MGHRA and CDR2 YSYEKL. The ends were cut back, 0 bases at V and 3 bases at J, with 11 bases in the middle. The CDR3 sequence is 15 residues long. The CDR3 spells CASSQDLTGYYGYTF. Here the CDR3 DNA reads TGCGCCAGCAGCCAAGATCTAACAGGCTACTATGGCTACACCTTC.

There are many counts of this clonotype. V gene TRBV7-9 combines with J gene TRBJ1-5; no clear D gene. Germline assignment: CDR1 SEHNR and CDR2 FQNEAQ (reference sequence). The CDR3 extends over 13 amino acids. With 4 bases removed from V and 5 bases from J, the gap between germline ends came to 9 bases. In DNA form, the CDR3 reads TGTGCCAGCAGCTCGGACGGATATCAGCCCCAGCATTTT. Encoded protein: CASSSDGYQPQHF.

This clonotype was counted at least ten times. The chain uses TRBV11-2 and TRBJ2-2; D remains ambiguous. Looked up from germline, CDR1 is SGHAT and CDR2 is FQNNGV. Trimming shortened V by 2 bases and J by 6 bases, and 4 bases separated the two germline ends. The CDR3 is made up of 12 amino acids. In DNA, the CDR3 is TGTGCCAGCAGCTTATCTGCCGGGGAGCTGTTTTTT. This gives the protein CASSLSAGELFF. Looking up the rest from reference TRBV11-2 and TRBJ2-2 gives the full variable domain: EAGVAQSPRYKIIEKRQSVAFWCNPISGHATLYWYQQILGQGPKLLIQFQNNGVVDDSQLPKDRFSAERLKGVDSTLKIQPAKLEDSAVYLCASSLSAGELFFGEGSRLTVL.

This chain uses TRBV5-5 with TRBJ2-5; no clear D. The V gene lost 4 bases and the J gene lost 5 bases, with 9 bases spanning the gap. The germline V gene encodes CDR1 SGHKS and CDR2 YYEKEE (reference sequence). CDR3 length: 12 amino acids. As DNA, the CDR3 is TGTGCCAGCAGCCGGGTGATCGAGACCCAGTACTTC. This translates into CASSRVIETQYF.

Only a few counts were recorded for this clonotype. This chain links TRBV29-1 with TRBJ2-7, with D unresolved. V lost 6 bases and J lost 10, with 19 bases in between. This CDR3 spans 12 amino acids. Germline V lookup: CDR1 SQVTM, CDR2 ANQGSEA. This CDR3 reads CSVDITSSRQYF. In DNA, the CDR3 is TGCAGCGTGGATATTACGAGCAGTCGACAGTACTTC.